This TCR beta chain comes out of a study of blood T cells in healthy people across ages. There are many counts of this clonotype. Then a second PCR, running roughly 7 to 12 cycles, was carried out with a sample-barcoded 5' primer and a J-beta primer mix. TCRdb independently ran MiXCR on the 5' RACE reads; one entry per CDR3 protein. The profile shows about 670,000 distinct CDR3 sequences, around 41% of them singletons. The germline CDR1 and CDR2 sequences are LNHNV and YYDKDF (reference sequence). CDR3 length: 14 residues. V shed 1 base and J 3 bases; nucleotides not matched to a gene: 0. The sample consisted of blood. The source of this sequence is a man older than 75 in good health. The V call is TRBV15, the J call TRBJ2-5; TRBD2 aligns across 9 bases. The chain's CDR3 is CATSRGLAEETQYF. The CDR3 nucleotides read TGTGCCACCAGCAGAGGACTAGCGGAAGAGACCCAGTACTTC.